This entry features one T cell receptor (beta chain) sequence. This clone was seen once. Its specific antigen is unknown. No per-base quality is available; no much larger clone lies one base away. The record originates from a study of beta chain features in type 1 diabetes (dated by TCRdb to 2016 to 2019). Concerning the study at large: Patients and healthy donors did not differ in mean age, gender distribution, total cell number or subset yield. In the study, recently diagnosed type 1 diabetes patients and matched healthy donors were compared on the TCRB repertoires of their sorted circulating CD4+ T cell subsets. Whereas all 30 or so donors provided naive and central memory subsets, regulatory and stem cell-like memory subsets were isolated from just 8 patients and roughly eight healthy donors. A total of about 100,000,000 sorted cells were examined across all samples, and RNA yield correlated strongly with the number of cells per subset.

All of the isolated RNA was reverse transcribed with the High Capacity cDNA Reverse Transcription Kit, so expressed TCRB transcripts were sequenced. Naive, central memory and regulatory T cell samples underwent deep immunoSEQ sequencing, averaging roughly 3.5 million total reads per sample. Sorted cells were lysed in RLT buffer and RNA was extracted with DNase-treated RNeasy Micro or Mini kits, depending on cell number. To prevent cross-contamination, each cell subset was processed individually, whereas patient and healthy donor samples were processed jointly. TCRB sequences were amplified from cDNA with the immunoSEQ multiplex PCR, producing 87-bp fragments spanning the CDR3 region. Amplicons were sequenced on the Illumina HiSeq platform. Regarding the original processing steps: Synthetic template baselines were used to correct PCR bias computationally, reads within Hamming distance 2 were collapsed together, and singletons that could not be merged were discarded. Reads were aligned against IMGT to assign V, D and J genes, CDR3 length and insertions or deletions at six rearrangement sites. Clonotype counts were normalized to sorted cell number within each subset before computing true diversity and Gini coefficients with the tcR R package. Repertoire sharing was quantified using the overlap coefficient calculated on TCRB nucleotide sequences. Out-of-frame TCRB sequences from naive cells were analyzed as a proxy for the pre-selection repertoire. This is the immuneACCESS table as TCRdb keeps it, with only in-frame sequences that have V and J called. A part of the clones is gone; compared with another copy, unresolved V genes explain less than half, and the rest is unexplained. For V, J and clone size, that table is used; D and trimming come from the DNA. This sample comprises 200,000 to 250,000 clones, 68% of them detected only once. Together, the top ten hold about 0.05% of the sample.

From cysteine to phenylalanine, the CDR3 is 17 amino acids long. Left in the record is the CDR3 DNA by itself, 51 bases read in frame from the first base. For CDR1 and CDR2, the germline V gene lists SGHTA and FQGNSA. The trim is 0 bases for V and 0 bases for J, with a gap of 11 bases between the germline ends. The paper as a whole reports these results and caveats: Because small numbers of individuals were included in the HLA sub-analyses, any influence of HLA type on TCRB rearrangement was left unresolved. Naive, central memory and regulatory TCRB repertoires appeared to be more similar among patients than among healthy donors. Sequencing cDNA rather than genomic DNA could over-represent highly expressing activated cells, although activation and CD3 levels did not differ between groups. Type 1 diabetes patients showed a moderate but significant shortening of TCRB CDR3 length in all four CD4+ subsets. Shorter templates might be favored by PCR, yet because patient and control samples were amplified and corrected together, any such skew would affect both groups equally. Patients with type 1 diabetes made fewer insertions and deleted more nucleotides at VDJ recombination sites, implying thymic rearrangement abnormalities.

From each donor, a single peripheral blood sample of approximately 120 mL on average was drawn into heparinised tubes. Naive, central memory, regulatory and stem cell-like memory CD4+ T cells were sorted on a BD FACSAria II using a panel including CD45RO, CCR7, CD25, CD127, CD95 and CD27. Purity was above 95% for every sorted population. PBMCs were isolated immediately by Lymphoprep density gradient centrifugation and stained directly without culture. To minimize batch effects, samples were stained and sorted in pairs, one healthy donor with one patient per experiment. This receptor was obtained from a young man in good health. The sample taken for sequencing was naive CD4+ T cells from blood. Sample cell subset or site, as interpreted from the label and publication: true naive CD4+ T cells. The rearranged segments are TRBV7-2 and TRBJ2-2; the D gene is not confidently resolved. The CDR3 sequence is CASSLALLAANTGELFF. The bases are TGTGCCAGCAGCTTAGCGCTTCTGGCGGCGAACACCGGGGAGCTGTTTTTT. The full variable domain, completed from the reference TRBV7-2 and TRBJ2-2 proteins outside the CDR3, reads GAGVSQSPSNKVTEKGKDVELRCDPISGHTALYWYRQSLGQGLEFLIYFQGNSAPDKSGLPSDRFSAERTGGSVSTLTIQRTQQEDSAVYLCASSLALLAANTGELFFGEGSRLTVL.